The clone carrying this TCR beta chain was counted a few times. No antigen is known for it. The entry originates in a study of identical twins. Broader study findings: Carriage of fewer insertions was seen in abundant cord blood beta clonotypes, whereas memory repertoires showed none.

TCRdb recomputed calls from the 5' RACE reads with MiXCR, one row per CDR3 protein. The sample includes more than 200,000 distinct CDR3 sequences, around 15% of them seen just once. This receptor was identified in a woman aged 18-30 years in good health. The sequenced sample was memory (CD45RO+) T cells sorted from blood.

The CDR3: CASSLISGAGELFF. The CDR3 region has the DNA TGTGCCAGCAGCTTAATATCCGGAGCCGGGGAGCTGTTTTTT. The chain uses TRBV7-2 and TRBJ2-2; D ambiguous. The CDR3 has 14 residues. The V end lost 2 bases, the J end lost 6 bases, and 10 bases lay between the germline ends. The germline CDR1 and CDR2 sequences are SGHTA and FQGNSA. Drawing the rest from reference TRBV7-2 and TRBJ2-2, the complete variable domain is GAGVSQSPSNKVTEKGKDVELRCDPISGHTALYWYRQSLGQGLEFLIYFQGNSAPDKSGLPSDRFSAERTGGSVSTLTIQRTQQEDSAVYLCASSLISGAGELFFGEGSRLTVL.